This T cell receptor beta chain was identified in a study of blood T cell repertoires in COVID-19. At the level of the study: The United States, Italy and Spain were the sources of the acute and convalescent COVID-19 samples. T cells, B-cell-depleted T cells, or PBMCs provided the cDNA or gDNA that served as material.

The CDR3 is made up of 15 amino acids. Germline assignment: CDR1 SEHNR and CDR2 FQNEAQ (reference sequence). After removal of 4 bases from V and 10 bases from J, the junction contained 6 bases not matched to a gene. In the original analysis: Reference gene primer amplification gave nucleated cell count estimates. Produced via immunoSEQ multiplex PCR; TCRdb's table is partial and in-frame only. That table supplies the V and J calls and clone size; D and trimming were determined from the DNA. In the table there are some 130,000 clones, roughly three quarters of which are singletons. The chain is built from TRBV7-9 and TRBJ1-6, with TRBD1 matching over 11 bases. The material sequenced was peripheral blood. The receptor was derived from a man at least 80 years old with acute or convalescent COVID-19. The CDR3 spells CASSSGQGENSPLHF. CDR3 sequence (DNA): TGTGCCAGCAGCTCGGGACAGGGGGAGAACTCACCCCTCCACTTT.